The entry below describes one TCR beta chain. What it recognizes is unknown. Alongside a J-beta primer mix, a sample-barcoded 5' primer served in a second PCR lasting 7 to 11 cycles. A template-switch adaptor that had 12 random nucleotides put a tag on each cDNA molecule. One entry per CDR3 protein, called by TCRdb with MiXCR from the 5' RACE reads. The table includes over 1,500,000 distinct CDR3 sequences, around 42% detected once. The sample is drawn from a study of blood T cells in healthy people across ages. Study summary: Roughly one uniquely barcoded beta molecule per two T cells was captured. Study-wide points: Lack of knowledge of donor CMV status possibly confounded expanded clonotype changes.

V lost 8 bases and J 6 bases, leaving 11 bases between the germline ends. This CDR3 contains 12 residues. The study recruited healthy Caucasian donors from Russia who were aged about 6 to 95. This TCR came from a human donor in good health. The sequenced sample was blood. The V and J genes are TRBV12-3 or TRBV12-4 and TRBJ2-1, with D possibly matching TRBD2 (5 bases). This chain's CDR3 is CASGLLSNEQFF. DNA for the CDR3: TGTGCCAGCGGACTCCTTAGCAATGAGCAGTTCTTC.